The 13 T cell receptor beta chains below all came from one sample that was sequenced in a study of blood T cell dynamics during melanoma immunotherapy. Generated by immunoSEQ multiplex PCR, the TCRdb table keeps only in-frame clones and is missing some. The sample includes approximately 15,000 clones, 92% of them seen just once. Time point meaning: week 3, after first cycle of checkpoint inhibitor. Sequencing used blood, obtained from a patient treated with checkpoint blockade. Every receptor here comes from a human donor with melanoma.

The chain recombines TRBV28 with TRBJ1-3; no firm D call. The CDR3 contains 12 residues. Deletions cut 3 bases from V and 4 bases from J, with 4 bases between. Germline V gives CDR1 MDHEN, CDR2 SYDVKM. CDR3 protein: CASSFAGNTIYF. DNA of the CDR3: TGTGCCAGCAGTTTTGCCGGAAACACCATATATTTT.

The V gene is TRBV5-1, the J gene TRBJ1-4, with D uncertain. This CDR3 is 14 amino acids long. From germline, CDR1 is SGHRS and CDR2 YFSETQ. Trimming cost V 0 bases and J 8 bases, with 11 bases left between them. CDR3 coding DNA: TGCGCCAGCAGCTTGGGGGGTAAGGGCGAAAAACTGTTTTTT. It encodes CASSLGGKGEKLFF.

Here the CDR3 reads CASSAGGLGETQYF. The DNA of the CDR3 is TGTGCCAGCAGCGCTGGGGGACTAGGAGAGACCCAGTACTTC. The chain uses TRBV7-2 and TRBJ2-5, with TRBD2 matching over 8 bases. V was pared by 5 bases and J by 4 bases, with 6 bases of the junction left unmatched. The CDR3 is made up of 14 amino acids. CDR1 is SGHTA and CDR2 is FQGNSA in the germline V gene.

The chain combines TRBV11-3 with TRBJ2-5, with 12 bases that match TRBD2. Germline CDR1 SGHNT, CDR2 YENEEA. V was clipped by 5 bases and J by 2 bases; unmatched bases: 6. This CDR3 comprises 16 residues. The CDR3 here is CASSPGTSGFQETQYF. CDR3 in DNA: TGTGCCAGCAGCCCCGGGACTAGCGGGTTTCAAGAGACCCAGTACTTC.

This clone was picked up one time. The V call is TRBV19, the J call TRBJ1-5, with 11 bases matching TRBD1. J lost 4 bases, V lost 3 bases, and 8 bases had no gene match. Germline V gene sequence: CDR1 LNHDA, CDR2 SQIVND (reference sequence). This CDR3 has 17 amino acids. The CDR3 DNA sequence: TGTGCCAGTAGTATGGAGGACAGGGGGCTAGGAAATCAGCCCCAGCATTTT. Protein sequence: CASSMEDRGLGNQPQHF.

V is TRBV4-1 and J is TRBJ2-3, with 13 bases lining up with TRBD2. CDR3 length equals 16 residues. CDR1 is MGHRA, CDR2 YSYEKL, per germline. V was clipped by 4 bases and J by 5 bases; unmatched bases: 6. DNA for the CDR3: TGCGCCAGCAGCCCTGGACTAGCGGGGGCGGAAGATACGCAGTATTTT. Residues: CASSPGLAGAEDTQYF.

The chain employs TRBV18 and TRBJ2-3, with D unresolved. Trimming pared 0 bases from V and 2 bases from J, leaving 0 bases between. The germline CDR1 and CDR2 sequences are KGHSH and LQKENI. This CDR3 has 12 residues. CDR3 sequence reads: CASSPPTDTQYF. The DNA for the CDR3 is TGTGCCAGCTCACCACCCACAGATACGCAGTATTTT.

DNA of the CDR3: TGTGCCACGGAGAGGGCGGGTGGCACAGATACGCAGTATTTT. Protein sequence: CATERAGGTDTQYF. V gene TRBV6-5 combines with J gene TRBJ2-3; perhaps TRBD2 as D (5 bases). V lost 10 bases, J lost 1 base, and 15 bases lay in between. The CDR3 loop spans 14 amino acids. CDR1 MNHEY and CDR2 SVGAGI come from the germline V gene.

This clone showed up just once. This rearrangement joins TRBV11-2 to TRBJ2-7, with D hard to call. Looked up from germline, CDR1 is SGHAT and CDR2 is FQNNGV. Trimming took off 4 bases at V and 5 bases at J, with 27 bases between the two ends. The CDR3 extends over 18 amino acids. CDR3 loop: CASSSTTGRARPGNEQYF. In nucleotides, the CDR3 is TGTGCCAGCAGCTCCACCACTGGGCGTGCTCGGCCTGGGAACGAGCAGTACTTC.

This chain uses TRBV27 with TRBJ2-1, with a possible D match to TRBD2 (6 bases). V lost 3 bases, J lost 0 bases, and 18 bases lay in between. In germline, CDR1 is MNHEY, CDR2 SMNVEV (reference sequence). This CDR3 has 18 residues. The CDR3 region is CASSFIAGRRSSYNEQFF. The CDR3 coding sequence is TGTGCCAGCAGTTTTATCGCGGGGCGGAGGAGCTCCTACAATGAGCAGTTCTTC.

The chain links TRBV2 to TRBJ1-5; perhaps TRBD1 as D (6 bases). Trimming removed 6 bases from V and 4 bases from J, with 13 bases in between. CDR1 and CDR2 (germline): SNHLY, FYNNEI. The CDR3 extends over 14 amino acids. The CDR3: CASRDGGLNQPQHF. CDR3 DNA: TGTGCCAGCAGGGACGGGGGGCTGAATCAGCCCCAGCATTTT.

The chain carries TRBV7-6 and TRBJ1-6; weak D call: TRBD1 (6 bases). CDR1 and CDR2 from the germline V gene are SGHVS and FNYEAQ. This CDR3 is built from 15 residues. Between the trimmed V and J ends, which lost 5 bases and 5 bases, there was a span of 13 bases. CDR3 sequence (DNA): TGTGCCAGCAGCACCCACAGGGCCCATAATTCACCCCTCCACTTT. Protein sequence: CASSTHRAHNSPLHF.

The J gene is TRBJ2-7, the V gene TRBV7-6; no clear D gene. There are 13 residues in the CDR3. Germline V lookup: CDR1 SGHVS, CDR2 FNYEAQ. The ends were cut back, 1 base at V and 3 bases at J, with 7 bases in the middle. CDR3 amino acids: CASSLVPFYEQYF. For the CDR3, the DNA is TGTGCCAGCAGCTTAGTCCCCTTCTACGAGCAGTACTTC. Based on the CDR3 plus reference TRBV7-6 and TRBJ2-7, the full variable domain is GAGVSQSPRYKVTKRGQDVALRCDPISGHVSLYWYRQALGQGPEFLTYFNYEAQQDKSGLPNDRFSAERPEGSISTLTIQRTEQRDSAMYRCASSLVPFYEQYFGPGTRLTVT.